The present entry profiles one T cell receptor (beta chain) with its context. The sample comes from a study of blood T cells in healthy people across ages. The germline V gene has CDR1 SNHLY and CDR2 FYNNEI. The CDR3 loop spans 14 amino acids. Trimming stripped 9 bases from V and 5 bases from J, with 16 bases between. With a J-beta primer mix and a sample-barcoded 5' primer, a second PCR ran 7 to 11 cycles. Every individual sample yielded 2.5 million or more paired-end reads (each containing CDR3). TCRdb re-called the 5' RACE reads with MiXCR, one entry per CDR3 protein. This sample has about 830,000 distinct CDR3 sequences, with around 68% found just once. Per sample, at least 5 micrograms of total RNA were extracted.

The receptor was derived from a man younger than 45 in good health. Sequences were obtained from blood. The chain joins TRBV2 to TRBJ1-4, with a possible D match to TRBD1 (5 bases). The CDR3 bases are TGTGCCAGGGGGAGCGAGGGGACCAATGAAAAACTGTTTTTT. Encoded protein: CARGSEGTNEKLFF.